This TCR beta chain was retrieved from a study of T cell changes during pregnancy in multiple sclerosis. The method was immunoSEQ multiplex PCR; TCRdb's version includes in-frame clones alone and lacks a portion of them. The repertoire holds tens of thousands of clones, approximately 90% seen once, with 0.95% in the top ten. The receptor was derived from a female donor with multiple sclerosis, enrolled in a pregnancy study. The sequenced sample was peripheral blood, obtained before pregnancy.

The CDR3 loop reads CASGLKLDWPPTF. DNA for the CDR3: TGTGCTAGTGGTTTGAAACTTGACTGGCCTCCCACCTTC. The V and J genes are TRBV12-5 and TRBJ1-2, with unresolved D. From germline, CDR1 is LGHNT and CDR2 FRNRAP. Trimming took 2 bases from V and 13 from J, leaving 17 bases between them. The CDR3 has 13 residues.